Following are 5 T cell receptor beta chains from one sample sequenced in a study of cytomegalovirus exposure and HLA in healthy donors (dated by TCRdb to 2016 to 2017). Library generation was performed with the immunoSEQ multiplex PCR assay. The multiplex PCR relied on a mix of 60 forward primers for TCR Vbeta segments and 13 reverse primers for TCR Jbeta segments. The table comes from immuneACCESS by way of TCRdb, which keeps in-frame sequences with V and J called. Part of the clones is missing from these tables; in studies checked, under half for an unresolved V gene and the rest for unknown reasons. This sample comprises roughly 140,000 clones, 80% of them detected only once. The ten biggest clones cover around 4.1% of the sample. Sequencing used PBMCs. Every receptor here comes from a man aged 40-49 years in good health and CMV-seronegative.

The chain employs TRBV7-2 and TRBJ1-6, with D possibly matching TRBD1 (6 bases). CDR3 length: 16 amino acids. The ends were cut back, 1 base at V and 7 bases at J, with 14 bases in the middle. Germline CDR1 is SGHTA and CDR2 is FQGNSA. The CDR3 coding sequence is TGTGCCAGCAGCTTAGAGGGGTCAGGGGTCAATTCACCCCTCCACTTT. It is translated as CASSLEGSGVNSPLHF.

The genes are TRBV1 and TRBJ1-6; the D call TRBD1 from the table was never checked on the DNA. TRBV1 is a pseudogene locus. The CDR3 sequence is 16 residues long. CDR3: CTSSQTRAFYNSPLHF. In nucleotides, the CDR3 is TGCACCAGCAGCCAGACCAGGGCTTTCTATAATTCACCCCTCCACTTT.

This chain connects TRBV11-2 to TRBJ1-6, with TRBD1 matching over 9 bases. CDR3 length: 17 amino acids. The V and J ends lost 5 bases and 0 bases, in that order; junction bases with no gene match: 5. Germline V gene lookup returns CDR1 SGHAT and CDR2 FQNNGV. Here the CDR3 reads CASSTLTGGSYNSPLHF. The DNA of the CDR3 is TGTGCCAGCAGCACTTTGACAGGGGGCTCCTATAATTCACCCCTCCACTTT.

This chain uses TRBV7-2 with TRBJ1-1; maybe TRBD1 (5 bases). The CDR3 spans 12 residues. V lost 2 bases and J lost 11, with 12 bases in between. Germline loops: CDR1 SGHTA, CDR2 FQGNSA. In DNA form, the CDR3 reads TGTGCCAGCAGCTTATTACAAGGACACGCTTTCTTT. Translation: CASSLLQGHAFF.

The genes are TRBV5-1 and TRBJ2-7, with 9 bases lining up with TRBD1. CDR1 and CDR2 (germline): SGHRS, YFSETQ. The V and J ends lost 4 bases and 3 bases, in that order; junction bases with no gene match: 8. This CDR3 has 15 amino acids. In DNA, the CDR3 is TGCGCCAGCAGCGCAAGAGGGACAGGGCTCTACGAGCAGTACTTC. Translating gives CASSARGTGLYEQYF.